The present T cell receptor beta chain was sequenced within a study of OX40 agonist ivuxolimab in advanced cancers. About the research overall: Three patients responded partially, comprising one with hepatocellular carcinoma and two with cutaneous melanoma.

Broader study findings: The average count of expanded clones was higher among CD8+ T cells than among CD4+.

Details on this clone: Antigen: not known.

Sequenced by immunoSEQ multiplex PCR; TCRdb stores in-frame clones only, minus some. This table holds about 82,000 clones, 80% to 95% found once. This CDR3 is 16 amino acids long. Between the trimmed V and J ends, which lost 2 bases and 0 bases, there was a span of 12 bases. Germline CDR1 SGHKS, CDR2 YYEKEE (reference sequence). The V gene is TRBV5-5, the J gene TRBJ1-3, with D uncertain. The clonotype was recovered from an adult with an advanced solid tumor such as melanoma, head and neck, liver or kidney cancer. The starting material was CD4+ or CD8+ T cells sorted from blood, obtained in a trial of the OX40 agonist ivuxolimab. This CDR3 is CASSFTVGPSGNTIYF. CDR3 DNA: TGTGCCAGCAGCTTTACCGTTGGACCCTCTGGAAACACCATATATTTT.